Below are 5 T cell receptor beta chains sequenced from a single sample in a study of regulatory T cells in long-lasting Graves disease. Time point given: newly diagnosed GD, antithyroid drugs for less than 3 months. PBMC-extracted RNA yielded the TCR library. CDR3 regions were amplified by Arm-PCR using iRepertoire HTBI primers to build TCR beta libraries. Each CDR3 protein gets one entry after TCRdb re-called the multiplex PCR reads with MiXCR. The data hold about 620,000 distinct CDR3 sequences, with roughly 15% observed a single time. The sample was also linked to a second study, of T cells in Graves' hyperthyroidism and ophthalmopathy.

The sample consisted of peripheral blood mononuclear cells (PBMCs), taken at new diagnosis, from a patient treated with antithyroid drugs. Receptor source: a woman in her twenties or thirties with Graves disease.

At least ten counts were recorded for this clonotype. CDR3 in DNA: TGTGCCAGCAGGGCAGGGCTAGTTTTGGGTACGCAGTATTTT. Translating it yields CASRAGLVLGTQYF. V usage is TRBV6-1 and J usage is TRBJ2-3; possibly TRBD1 for D (5 bases). Germline assignment: CDR1 MNHNS and CDR2 SASEGT. Trimming stripped 6 bases from V and 8 bases from J, with 18 bases between. The CDR3 is made up of 14 amino acids.

This clonotype has a count of ten or more. CDR3 bases: TGTGCCAGCAGCAACCGACAGGATGGCTACACCTTC. Its translation: CASSNRQDGYTF. The V and J genes are TRBV28 and TRBJ1-2; maybe TRBD1 (6 bases). V was pared by 6 bases and J by 6 bases, with 11 bases between. The CDR3 is 12 residues long. Germline V gene data show CDR1 as MDHEN and CDR2 as SYDVKM.

This clonotype came up many times. The rearrangement uses TRBV7-2 and TRBJ2-2, with no clear D. There are 14 residues in the CDR3. V lost 4 bases and J lost 2, with 8 bases in between. From germline, CDR1 is SGHTA and CDR2 FQGNSA. Here the CDR3 reads CASSSLANTGELFF. In DNA, the CDR3 is TGTGCCAGCAGCTCCCTGGCTAACACCGGGGAGCTGTTTTTT.

This clonotype came up many times. The CDR3 sequence: CASSMYGRGSDTQYF. For the CDR3, the DNA is TGTGCCAGCAGTATGTATGGCAGGGGGTCAGATACGCAGTATTTT. This rearrangement joins TRBV12-3 or TRBV12-4 to TRBJ2-3; 7 bases line up with TRBD1. Trimming at V came to 5 bases and at J to 4 bases, leaving 9 bases not matched to a gene. The CDR3 is made up of 15 amino acids.

The rearrangement links TRBV19 to TRBJ1-1; the D is unclear. CDR3 length: 13 residues. Per the germline V gene, CDR1 is LNHDA and CDR2 is SQIVND (reference sequence). Trimming left V 3 bases short and J 4 bases short, with 9 bases between. CDR3 sequence reads: CASSIGSSTEAFF. The CDR3 bases are TGTGCCAGTAGTATCGGGAGTAGCACTGAAGCTTTCTTT.